The clone carrying this T cell receptor (beta chain) has ten or more counts. What it recognizes is unknown. Regions amplified from RNA transcripts were the TCR beta CDR3 regions. RT-PCR in the first round (using the HTBI primer set) targeted the TCR CDR3. From the multiplex PCR reads, TCRdb called clonotypes with MiXCR, one entry per CDR3 protein. The sample yields a few hundred thousand distinct CDR3 sequences, about 20% seen once. Absent ophthalmopathy progression within 18 months defined stable Graves' hyperthyroidism. Patients having uncontrolled infection, another autoimmune disease, pregnancy or lactation were not included. This sample was included in a study of T cells in Graves' hyperthyroidism and ophthalmopathy. Whole-study findings and limits: Most expanded thyroid clonotypes above 0.001 recurred in blood.

V shed 0 bases and J 0 bases; nucleotides not matched to a gene: 6. The CDR3 is 16 residues long. Germline V gene sequence: CDR1 DFQATT, CDR2 SNEGSKA (reference sequence). Sequences were obtained from blood. V and J are TRBV20-1 and TRBJ2-5; 8 nucleotides match TRBD1. The sequence was collected from a man in his late teens or twenties with Graves' hyperthyroidism. CDR3 in amino acids: CSAREDRETYQETQYF. In DNA form, the CDR3 reads TGCAGTGCTAGAGAGGACAGGGAGACGTACCAAGAGACCCAGTACTTC.